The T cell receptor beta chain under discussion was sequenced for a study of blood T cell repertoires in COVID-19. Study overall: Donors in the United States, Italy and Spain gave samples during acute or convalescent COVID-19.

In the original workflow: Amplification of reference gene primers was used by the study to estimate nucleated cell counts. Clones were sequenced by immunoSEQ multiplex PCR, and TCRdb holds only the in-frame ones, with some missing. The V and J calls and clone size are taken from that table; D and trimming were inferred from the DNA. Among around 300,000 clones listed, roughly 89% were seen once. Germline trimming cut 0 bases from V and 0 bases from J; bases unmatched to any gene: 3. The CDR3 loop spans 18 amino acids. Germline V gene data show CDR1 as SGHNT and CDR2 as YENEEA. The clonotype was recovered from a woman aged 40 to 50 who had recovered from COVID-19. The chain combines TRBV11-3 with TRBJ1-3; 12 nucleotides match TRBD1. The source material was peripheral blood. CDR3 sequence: CASSLEEGQGASGNTIYF. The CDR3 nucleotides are TGTGCCAGCAGCTTAGAAGAGGGACAGGGGGCCTCTGGAAACACCATATATTTT.